The TCR beta chain described here comes from a study of vaccination and CD4 T cells after COVID-19. Study summary: Six males and four females, two of them Hispanic, were enrolled as convalescents.

Notes on this clonotype: Antigen unknown.

There are 15 residues in the CDR3. With 0 bases removed from V and 2 bases from J, the gap between germline ends came to 10 bases. CDR1 is LNHNV and CDR2 is YYDKDF in the germline V gene (reference sequence). The sample's treatment: roughly 10-day PBMC culture with coronavirus spike peptide pools or control peptides (ViraFEST assay). Sequencing of cultured CD4+ T cell DNA used the Oncomine TCR Beta short-read assay. The source of extracted genomic DNA was cultured CD4+ T cells. TCRdb redid the calling of the PCR reads with MiXCR, one entry per CDR3 protein. This sample yields over 15,000 distinct CDR3 sequences, of which around 52% are seen a single time; approximately 3.7% belongs to the top ten.

This receptor was obtained from a human donor who had recovered from COVID-19. The V gene is TRBV15, the J gene TRBJ1-2, with TRBD1 as a possible D gene (6 bases). Here the sequenced sample was CD4+ T cells from blood, cultured in vitro, taken before SARS-CoV-2 vaccination. Here the CDR3 DNA reads TGTGCCACCAGCAGAGAACAGGGCACAAACTATGGCTACACCTTC. The encoded protein is CATSREQGTNYGYTF.